What follows are 24 T cell receptor beta chains derived from one specimen sequenced in a study of T cells in Graves' hyperthyroidism and ophthalmopathy. Amplified TCR beta CDR3 regions derived from RNA transcripts. Primed by the HTBI set, a first-round RT-PCR was run on the TCR CDR3. TCRdb reprocessed the multiplex PCR reads with MiXCR, giving one entry per CDR3 protein. Counted here are some 510,000 distinct CDR3 sequences, less than 25% occurring once; the ten biggest clones make up around 27%. Sequenced sample: blood. These receptors all come from a man younger than 30 with Graves' hyperthyroidism.

This clonotype has a count of ten or more. The CDR3 protein is CATRRTGESYEQYF. The CDR3 DNA reads as TGTGCCACCCGACGTACAGGGGAGTCCTACGAGCAGTACTTC. The rearrangement joins TRBV15 to TRBJ2-7, with 7 positions matching TRBD1. CDR1 and CDR2 from the germline V gene are LNHNV and YYDKDF (reference sequence). V gave up 8 bases and J gave up 1 base; unmatched junction bases: 8. This CDR3 has 14 residues.

The sample holds many counts of this clonotype. V is TRBV20-1 and J is TRBJ1-1; 7 nucleotides match TRBD1. CDR1 is DFQATT and CDR2 is SNEGSKA in the germline V gene (reference sequence). J was trimmed by 0 bases and V by 3 bases; bases with no gene match: 4. There are 14 residues in the CDR3. CDR3 protein: CSASSGQMNTEAFF. The CDR3 DNA reads TGCAGTGCTAGCTCGGGACAGATGAACACTGAAGCTTTCTTT.

This clonotype has a count of ten or more. The J gene is TRBJ1-1, the V gene TRBV6-1; 7 bases are shared with TRBD1. CDR3 size: 11 residues. From germline, CDR1 is MNHNS and CDR2 SASEGT. V shed 5 bases and J 9 bases; nucleotides not matched to a gene: 3. CDR3 nucleotide sequence: TGTGCCAGCAGTCGGGGACAGAAAGCTTTCTTT. It is translated as CASSRGQKAFF.

This clonotype was detected many times. The chain links TRBV12-3 or TRBV12-4 to TRBJ2-2; D remains ambiguous. The CDR3 is 18 residues long. V dropped 6 bases and J dropped 0 bases, with 20 bases sitting between them. CDR3 nucleotides: TGTGCCAGCAGGACCCAAGGGCAACCACCTTCGAACACCGGGGAGCTGTTTTTT. Translating it yields CASRTQGQPPSNTGELFF.

The chain joins TRBV7-6 to TRBJ2-5; TRBD1 matches 9 bases. The V gene's germline CDR1 is SGHVS and CDR2 FNYEAQ. This CDR3 contains 14 residues. V trimming: 4 bases; J trimming: 5 bases; junction bases outside the gene matches: 5. The CDR3 protein is CASSSRTGDETQYF. CDR3 bases: TGTGCCAGCAGCTCACGGACAGGGGATGAGACCCAGTACTTC.

This clonotype was observed at least ten times. This chain uses TRBV19 with TRBJ2-6; a possible D gene is TRBD1 (6 bases). The V end lost 3 bases, the J end lost 0 bases, and 15 bases lay between the germline ends. CDR3 length: 18 amino acids. Germline V gene sequence: CDR1 LNHDA, CDR2 SQIVND (reference sequence). The CDR3 loop reads CASSIGTGPTSGANVLTF. In nucleotides, the CDR3 is TGTGCCAGTAGTATCGGCACAGGGCCTACCTCTGGGGCCAACGTCCTGACTTTC.

The rearrangement joins TRBV6-5 to TRBJ2-7, with 8 bases lining up with TRBD1. The length of the CDR3 is 16 residues. Germline CDR1 and CDR2: MNHEY and SVGAGI. The V and J ends lost 0 bases and 0 bases, in that order; junction bases with no gene match: 4. This CDR3 reads CASSYSRTGISYEQYF. CDR3 sequence (DNA): TGTGCCAGCAGTTACTCCAGGACAGGGATCTCCTACGAGCAGTACTTC.

This clonotype occurred many times. The chain carries TRBV30 and TRBJ2-5, with D perhaps TRBD1 or TRBD2 (7 bases each). Trimming took 2 bases from V and 5 from J, leaving 21 bases between them. The CDR3 covers 16 residues. Germline CDR1 reads GTSNPN; CDR2 reads SVGIG (reference sequence). CDR3 bases: TGTGCCTGGAGTACCCGTACGTACAGGGGAGGGGAGACCCAGTACTTC. It is translated as CAWSTRTYRGGETQYF.

The genes are TRBV5-4 and TRBJ1-1, with no clear D. Germline CDR1 and CDR2: SGHNT and YYREEE (reference sequence). This CDR3 is built from 14 residues. V was pared by 0 bases and J by 6 bases, with 12 bases between. Here the CDR3 DNA reads TGTGCCAGCAGCTTGGCATCTGGCGGGGCTGAAGCTTTCTTT. Protein product: CASSLASGGAEAFF.

The genes are TRBV11-1 and TRBJ2-7; no clear D. V was clipped by 0 bases and J by 0 bases, with 12 bases between them. The CDR3 is 16 residues long. The germline V gene has CDR1 SGHAT and CDR2 FQDESV (reference sequence). DNA of the CDR3: TGTGCCAGCAGCTTAGCGAAGGGCAGGAGCTCCTACGAGCAGTACTTC. Translated: CASSLAKGRSSYEQYF.

The sample holds many counts of this clonotype. The rearrangement links TRBV27 to TRBJ1-1; TRBD1 matches at 9 bases. The CDR3 is 17 residues long. CDR1 and CDR2 from the germline V gene are MNHEY and SMNVEV (reference sequence). V lost 1 base to trimming and J lost 0 bases; unmatched junction nucleotides: 6. CDR3 sequence: CASSLWGTGSMNTEAFF. CDR3 DNA: TGTGCCAGCAGTTTATGGGGGACAGGGAGCATGAACACTGAAGCTTTCTTT.

V gene TRBV10-3 combines with J gene TRBJ1-5; D gene ambiguous. Trimming took 2 bases from V and 7 from J, leaving 6 bases between them. The CDR3 sequence is 12 residues long. Germline-derived CDR1 and CDR2 are ENHRY and SYGVKD. The CDR3: CAISEASQPQHF. For the CDR3, the DNA is TGTGCCATCAGTGAGGCGAGCCAGCCCCAGCATTTT.

The CDR3 bases are TGTGCCAGCAGCCTAACACTAGCCGCGGGACTTTACGAGCAGTACTTC. Amino acid sequence: CASSLTLAAGLYEQYF. The rearrangement uses TRBV7-8 and TRBJ2-7; D is perhaps TRBD2 (6 bases). V lost 5 bases and J 4 bases, leaving 21 bases between the germline ends. The CDR3 is made up of 16 amino acids. From germline, CDR1 is SGHVS and CDR2 FQNEAQ.

The chain uses TRBV2 and TRBJ1-5; D remains ambiguous. The germline gives CDR1 SNHLY, CDR2 FYNNEI. The CDR3 has 13 residues. Trimming took off 7 bases at V and 1 base at J, with 8 bases between the two ends. The CDR3 sequence is CASMVESNQPQHF. The DNA for the CDR3 is TGTGCCAGCATGGTGGAGAGCAATCAGCCCCAGCATTTT.

This clonotype was seen many times. A much bigger clone sits one base away, suggesting this may be a read error. The gene calls are TRBV28 and TRBJ1-5; tentative D call: TRBD1 (5 bases). Germline loops: CDR1 MDHEN, CDR2 SYDVKM. V dropped 5 bases and J dropped 3 bases, with 14 bases sitting between them. The CDR3 consists of 15 residues. This chain's CDR3 is CASSVYGGTNQPQHF. In DNA form, the CDR3 reads TGTGCCAGCAGTGTGTACGGGGGTACCAATCAGCCCCAGCATTTT.

There are a few counts of this clonotype. The chain employs TRBV29-1 and TRBJ1-1; D perhaps matches TRBD1 (6 bases). This CDR3 is 15 amino acids long. Germline values: CDR1 SQVTM, CDR2 ANQGSEA. The germline V and J ends were trimmed by 3 bases and 4 bases, with 18 bases remaining between them. In nucleotides, the CDR3 is TGCAGCGTTGATTTGGGACAAACCTATGCCACTGAAGCTTTCTTT. Residues: CSVDLGQTYATEAFF.

The V call is TRBV6-5, the J call TRBJ2-2; tentative D call: TRBD1 (5 bases). V was shortened by 2 bases and J by 0 bases, with 7 bases between the two germline ends. The CDR3 contains 15 residues. The germline V gene has CDR1 MNHEY and CDR2 SVGAGI. The CDR3 loop reads CASSYEQANTGELFF. The CDR3 nucleotides read TGTGCCAGCAGTTACGAACAGGCGAACACCGGGGAGCTGTTTTTT.

Many counts were recorded for this clonotype. The V gene is TRBV6-6, the J gene TRBJ2-5; D gene unclear. Trimming left V 1 base short and J 6 bases short, with 3 bases between. Germline CDR1 and CDR2: MNHNY and SVGAGI (reference sequence). The CDR3 runs to 11 residues. DNA of the CDR3: TGTGCCAGCAGTTACTTAAAGACCCAGTACTTC. Protein sequence: CASSYLKTQYF.

This clonotype was observed many times. This rearrangement joins TRBV11-2 to TRBJ2-7; TRBD1 matches at 8 bases. This CDR3 is built from 16 residues. V was clipped by 2 bases and J by 3 bases; unmatched bases: 9. Germline V gives CDR1 SGHAT, CDR2 FQNNGV. CDR3 coding DNA: TGTGCCAGCAGCTTACATTGGACAGGGAAGGGCTACGAGCAGTACTTC. Its protein is CASSLHWTGKGYEQYF.

In this sample, this clonotype turned up many times. The rearrangement uses TRBV19 and TRBJ1-5; D not certain. CDR1 and CDR2 from the germline V gene are LNHDA and SQIVND (reference sequence). With 1 base removed from V and 3 bases from J, the gap between germline ends came to 10 bases. The CDR3 loop spans 15 amino acids. In DNA, the CDR3 is TGTGCCAGTAGTATAGTCGGGGAGCTCAATCAGCCCCAGCATTTT. It yields the protein CASSIVGELNQPQHF.

The chain carries TRBV20-1 and TRBJ2-6, with D tentatively TRBD2 (5 bases). Germline-derived CDR1 and CDR2 are DFQATT and SNEGSKA (reference sequence). V was cut by 3 bases and J by 2 bases, with 14 bases left in between. This CDR3 is 16 amino acids long. The DNA of the CDR3 is TGCAGTGCTAGTGTCTTCCGGGGAACTGGGGCCAACGTCCTGACTTTC. It encodes CSASVFRGTGANVLTF.

This clonotype was seen more than once but under ten times. Since a much larger clone is just one base distant, this may be a read error. The CDR3 end shows no conserved phenylalanine or tryptophan, and so a read error is likely. The chain carries TRBV28 and TRBJ1-5; no reliable D call. V was cut by 6 bases and J by 0 bases, with 6 bases left in between. From germline, CDR1 is MDHEN and CDR2 SYDVKM. This CDR3 has 13 residues. The CDR3 nucleotides read TGTGCCAGCAGAACATATAGCAATCAGCCCCAGCATTCT. The encoded protein is CASRTYSNQPQHS.

This chain uses TRBV5-1 with TRBJ2-7; D perhaps matches TRBD1 (6 bases). CDR1 and CDR2 (germline): SGHRS, YFSETQ. V lost 4 bases, J lost 5 bases, and 10 bases lay in between. This CDR3 contains 12 residues. This CDR3 reads CASSARTDEQYF. In nucleotides, the CDR3 is TGCGCCAGCAGCGCCCGGACAGACGAGCAGTACTTC.

This clonotype was picked up a small number of times. This chain connects TRBV13 to TRBJ2-4; 13 bases fit TRBD2. Per the germline V gene, CDR1 is PRHDT and CDR2 is FYEKMQ (reference sequence). The CDR3 consists of 18 residues. V was clipped by 4 bases and J by 0 bases; unmatched bases: 6. This CDR3 is CASSSTSGGALAKNIQYF. CDR3 sequence (DNA): TGTGCCAGCAGCTCCACTAGCGGGGGGGCCTTAGCCAAAAACATTCAGTACTTC.